This T cell receptor beta chain was identified in a study of blood T cell repertoires in COVID-19. Study information: Samples came from the United States, Italy and Spain, spanning acute and convalescent COVID-19.

Authors' processing steps: Estimates of nucleated cell counts were drawn from the amplification of reference gene primers. Libraries were prepared by immunoSEQ multiplex PCR; TCRdb keeps only in-frame clonotypes and omits some of them. V and J calls and clone size are given by that table; D and trimming were obtained from the DNA. Of fewer than 500,000 clones listed, roughly 87% were seen once; the top ten hold almost 2%. From germline, CDR1 is LGHNA and CDR2 YSLEER. Trimming stripped 0 bases from V and 5 bases from J, with 14 bases between. The length of the CDR3 is 15 residues. Enrollees, about 18 to 89 years old, lived in fewer than 25 US areas.

The sequenced sample consisted of PBMCs or T cells enriched from blood (not recorded which). This rearrangement joins TRBV4-3 to TRBJ2-7; D is undetermined. This sequence was found in a woman in her late teens or twenties with acute COVID-19. For the CDR3, the DNA is TGCGCCAGCAGCCAAGAAACCTTCCAGGCCCACGAGCAGTACTTC. Amino acids: CASSQETFQAHEQYF.